A selection of T cell receptor beta chains follows, all from one sample in a study of blood T cell repertoires in COVID-19. Profiling relied on immunoSEQ multiplex PCR, and the TCRdb table lists in-frame clones only, not all of them. The data show fewer than 120,000 clones, roughly four fifths seen once. The source material was peripheral blood. The source of these receptors is an older woman with acute or convalescent COVID-19. CDR3s include the opening cysteine and the closing phenylalanine or tryptophan. The D gene is left open where the match is weak. Clone size appears in some rows only: once, few, many, or a class for an expanded clone.

>.|TRBV3-1/TRBV3-2|.|TRBJ2-3
CASSQDRGTQYF
TGTGCCAGCAGCCAAGACAGGGGCACGCAGTATTTT
>few|TRBV2|TRBD1|TRBJ2-6
CASGSGQAGANVLTF
TGTGCCAGCGGGAGTGGACAGGCCGGGGCCAACGTCCTGACTTTC
>.|TRBV9|.|TRBJ1-1
CASSVYTGGTEAFF
TGTGCCAGCAGCGTATACACGGGGGGCACTGAAGCTTTCTTT
>.|TRBV3-1/TRBV3-2|TRBD1|TRBJ1-2
CASSQTTGTGMGNYGYTF
TGTGCCAGCAGCCAAACAACCGGGACAGGGATGGGAAACTATGGCTACACCTTC
>.|TRBV30|.|TRBJ1-5
CAWVNGGNQPQHF
TGTGCCTGGGTAAACGGGGGTAATCAGCCCCAGCATTTT
>.|TRBV7-2|.|TRBJ1-5
CASSFRGGEGPQHF
TGTGCCAGCAGCTTTCGGGGGGGCGAGGGCCCCCAGCATTTT
>.|TRBV5-6|.|TRBJ2-5
CASSPTGREETQYF
TGTGCCAGCAGTCCTACAGGTCGTGAAGAGACCCAGTACTTC
>once|TRBV9|TRBD2|TRBJ2-1
CASSVEGLAGGPNEQFF
TGTGCCAGCAGCGTAGAGGGACTAGCGGGGGGGCCAAATGAGCAGTTCTTC
>.|TRBV18|TRBD1|TRBJ1-4
CASSPRTGGIGTNEKLFF
TGTGCCAGCTCACCACGTACAGGGGGAATCGGTACTAATGAAAAACTGTTTTTT
>.|TRBV7-3|.|TRBJ1-2
CASSLFAEDYGYTF
TGTGCCAGCAGCTTATTCGCGGAAGACTATGGCTACACCTTC
>.|TRBV7-9|.|TRBJ2-5
CASSVGTAQETQYF
TGTGCCAGCAGTGTCGGGACTGCGCAAGAGACCCAGTACTTC
>.|TRBV6-2/TRBV6-3|TRBD1|TRBJ2-7
CASSVPGQYYEQYF
TGTGCCAGCAGTGTACCGGGACAGTACTACGAGCAGTACTTC
>.|TRBV23-1|.|TRBJ2-2
CASSQSEGYTGELFF
TGCGCCAGCAGTCAATCGGAGGGCTACACCGGGGAGCTGTTTTTT